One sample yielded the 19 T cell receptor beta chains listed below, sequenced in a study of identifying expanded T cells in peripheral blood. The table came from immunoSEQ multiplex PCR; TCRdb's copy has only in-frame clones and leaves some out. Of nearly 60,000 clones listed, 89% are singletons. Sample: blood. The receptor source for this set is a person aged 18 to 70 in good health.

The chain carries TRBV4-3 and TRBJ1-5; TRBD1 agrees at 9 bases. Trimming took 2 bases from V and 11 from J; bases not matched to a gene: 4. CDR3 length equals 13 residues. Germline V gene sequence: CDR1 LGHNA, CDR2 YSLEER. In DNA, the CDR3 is TGCGCCAGCAGCCAAAGCCGGGACAGGGCCCAGCATTTT. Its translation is CASSQSRDRAQHF.

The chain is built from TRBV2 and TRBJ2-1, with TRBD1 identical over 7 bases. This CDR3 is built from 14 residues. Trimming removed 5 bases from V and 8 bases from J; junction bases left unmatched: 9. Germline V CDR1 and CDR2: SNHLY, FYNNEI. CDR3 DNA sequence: TGTGCCAGCAGTCCAACAGGGGTTGAGGATGAGCAGTTCTTC. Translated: CASSPTGVEDEQFF.

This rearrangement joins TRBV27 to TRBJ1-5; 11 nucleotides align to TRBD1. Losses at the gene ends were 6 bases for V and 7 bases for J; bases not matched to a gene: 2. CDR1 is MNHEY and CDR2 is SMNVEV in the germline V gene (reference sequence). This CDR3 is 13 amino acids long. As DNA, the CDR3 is TGTGCCAGCAGAGGGACAGGGGGACAGCCCCAGCATTTT. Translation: CASRGTGGQPQHF.

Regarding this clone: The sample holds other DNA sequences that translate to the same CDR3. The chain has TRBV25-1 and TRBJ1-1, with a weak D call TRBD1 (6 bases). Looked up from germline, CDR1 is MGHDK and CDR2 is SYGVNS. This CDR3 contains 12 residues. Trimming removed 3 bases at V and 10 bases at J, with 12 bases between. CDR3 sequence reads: CASSEVRGSAFF. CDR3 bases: TGTGCCAGCAGTGAGGTGAGGGGGTCAGCTTTCTTT.

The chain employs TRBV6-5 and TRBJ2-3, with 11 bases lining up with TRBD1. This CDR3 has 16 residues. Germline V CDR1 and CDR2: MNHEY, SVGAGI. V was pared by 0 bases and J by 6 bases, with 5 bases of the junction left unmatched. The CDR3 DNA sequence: TGTGCCAGCAGTTACTCTGGACAGGGGGCTCGTGATACGCAGTATTTT. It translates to CASSYSGQGARDTQYF.

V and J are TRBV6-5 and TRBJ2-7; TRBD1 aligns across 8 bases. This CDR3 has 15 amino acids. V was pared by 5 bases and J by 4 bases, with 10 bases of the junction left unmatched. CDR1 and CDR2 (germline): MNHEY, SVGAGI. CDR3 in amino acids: CASSPWDRWGYEQYF. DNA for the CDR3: TGTGCCAGCAGTCCCTGGGACAGGTGGGGGTACGAGCAGTACTTC.

CDR3 sequence: CASSFGSGGFNEQFF. Written as DNA, the CDR3 is TGTGCCAGCAGCTTTGGCAGCGGGGGATTCAATGAGCAGTTCTTC. The chain recombines TRBV7-6 with TRBJ2-1; TRBD2 agrees at 8 bases. V was pared by 3 bases and J by 6 bases, with 7 bases of the junction left unmatched. This CDR3 is built from 15 residues. The germline V gene has CDR1 SGHVS and CDR2 FNYEAQ.

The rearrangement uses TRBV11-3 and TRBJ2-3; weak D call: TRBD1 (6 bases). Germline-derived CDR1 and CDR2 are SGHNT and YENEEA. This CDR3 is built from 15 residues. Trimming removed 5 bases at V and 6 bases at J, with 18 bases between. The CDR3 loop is CASSPGRGVRDTQYF. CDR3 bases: TGTGCCAGCAGCCCCGGCAGGGGAGTACGGGATACGCAGTATTTT.

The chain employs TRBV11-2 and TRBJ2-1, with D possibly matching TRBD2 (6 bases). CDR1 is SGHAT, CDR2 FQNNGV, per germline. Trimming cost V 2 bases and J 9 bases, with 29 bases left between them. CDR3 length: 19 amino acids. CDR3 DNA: TGTGCCAGCAGCTTAAGGTCCGGCTCCGTCGAGGGGTCGGGAGCTGAGCAGTTCTTC. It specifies CASSLRSGSVEGSGAEQFF.

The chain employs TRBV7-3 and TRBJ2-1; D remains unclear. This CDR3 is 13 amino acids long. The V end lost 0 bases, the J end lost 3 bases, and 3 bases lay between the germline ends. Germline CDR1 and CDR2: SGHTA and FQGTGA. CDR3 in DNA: TGTGCCAGCAGCTTAACGGACTACAATGAGCAGTTCTTC. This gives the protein CASSLTDYNEQFF.

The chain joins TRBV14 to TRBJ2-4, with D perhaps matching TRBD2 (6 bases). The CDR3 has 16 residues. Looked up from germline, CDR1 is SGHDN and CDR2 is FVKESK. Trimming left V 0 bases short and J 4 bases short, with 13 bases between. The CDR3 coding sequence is TGTGCCAGCAGCCAAGAGAGGGGTGGAGGGAAAAACATTCAGTACTTC. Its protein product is CASSQERGGGKNIQYF.

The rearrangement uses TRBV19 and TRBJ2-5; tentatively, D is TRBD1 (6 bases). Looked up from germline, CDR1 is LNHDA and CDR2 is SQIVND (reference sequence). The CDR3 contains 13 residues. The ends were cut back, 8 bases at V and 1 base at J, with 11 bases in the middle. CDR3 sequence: CASSQGSQETQYF. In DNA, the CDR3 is TGTGCCAGTTCTCAGGGGAGCCAAGAGACCCAGTACTTC.

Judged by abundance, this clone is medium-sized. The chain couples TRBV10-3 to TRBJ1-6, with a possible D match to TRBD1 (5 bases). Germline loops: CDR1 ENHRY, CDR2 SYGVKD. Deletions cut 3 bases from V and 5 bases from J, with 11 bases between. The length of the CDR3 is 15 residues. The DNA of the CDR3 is TGTGCCATCAGTGAAGGAGACAGACATAATTCACCCCTCCACTTT. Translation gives CAISEGDRHNSPLHF.

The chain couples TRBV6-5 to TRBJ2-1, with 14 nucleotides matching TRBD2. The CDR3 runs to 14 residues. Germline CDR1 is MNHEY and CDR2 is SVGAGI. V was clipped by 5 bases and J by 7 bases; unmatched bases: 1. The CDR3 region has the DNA TGTGCCAGCAGTCGACTAGCGGGGGGGAATGAGCAGTTCTTC. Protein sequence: CASSRLAGGNEQFF.

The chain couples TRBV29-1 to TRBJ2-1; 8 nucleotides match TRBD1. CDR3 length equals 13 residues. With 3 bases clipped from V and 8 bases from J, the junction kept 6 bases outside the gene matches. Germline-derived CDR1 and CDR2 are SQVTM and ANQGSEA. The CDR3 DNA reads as TGCAGCGTTGAGGAAATCAGGGGGCATGAGCAGTTCTTC. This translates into CSVEEIRGHEQFF.

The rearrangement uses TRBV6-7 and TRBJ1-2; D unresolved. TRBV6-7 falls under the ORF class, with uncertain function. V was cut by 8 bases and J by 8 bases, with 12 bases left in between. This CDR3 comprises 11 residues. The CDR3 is CASWGMEGYTF. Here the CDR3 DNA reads TGTGCCAGCTGGGGTATGGAGGGCTACACCTTC.

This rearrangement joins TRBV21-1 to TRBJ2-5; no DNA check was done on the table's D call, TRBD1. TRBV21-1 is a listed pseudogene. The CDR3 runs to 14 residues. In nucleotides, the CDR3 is TGTGCCAGCAGCCGAGACAGGGGGGAAGAGACCCAGTACTTC. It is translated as CASSRDRGEETQYF.

The CDR3 protein is CASSSLRGTSWHEQFF. DNA of the CDR3: TGTGCCAGCAGCTCACTTAGGGGGACTAGCTGGCATGAGCAGTTCTTC. This chain links TRBV7-9 with TRBJ2-1; the match to TRBD2 covers 9 bases. Trimming at V came to 4 bases and at J to 8 bases, leaving 12 bases not matched to a gene. Germline V CDR1 and CDR2: SEHNR, FQNEAQ (reference sequence). The CDR3 consists of 16 residues.

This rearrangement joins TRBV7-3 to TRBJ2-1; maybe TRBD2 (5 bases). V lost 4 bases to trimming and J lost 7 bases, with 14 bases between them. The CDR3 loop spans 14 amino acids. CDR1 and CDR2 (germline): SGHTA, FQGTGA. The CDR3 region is CASSSMGAGNEQFF. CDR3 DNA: TGTGCCAGCAGCTCCATGGGTGCGGGTAATGAGCAGTTCTTC.